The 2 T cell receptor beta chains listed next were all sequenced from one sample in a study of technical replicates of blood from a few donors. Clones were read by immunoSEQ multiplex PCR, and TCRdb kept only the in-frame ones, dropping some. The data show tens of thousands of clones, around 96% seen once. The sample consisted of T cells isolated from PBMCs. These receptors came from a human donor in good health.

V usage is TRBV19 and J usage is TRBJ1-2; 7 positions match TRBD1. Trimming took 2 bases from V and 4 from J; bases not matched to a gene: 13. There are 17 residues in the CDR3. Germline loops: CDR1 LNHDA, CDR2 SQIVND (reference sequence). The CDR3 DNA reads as TGTGCCAGTAGTATAATAATTAGGAGACAGGGTTCCTATGGCTACACCTTC. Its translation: CASSIIIRRQGSYGYTF.

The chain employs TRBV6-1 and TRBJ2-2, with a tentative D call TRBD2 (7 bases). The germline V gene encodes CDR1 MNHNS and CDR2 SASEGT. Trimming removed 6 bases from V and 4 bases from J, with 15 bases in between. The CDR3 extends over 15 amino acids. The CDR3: CASRKLRGGTGELFF. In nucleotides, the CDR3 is TGTGCCAGCAGGAAGCTTAGGGGGGGCACCGGGGAGCTGTTTTTT.